This T cell receptor beta chain was captured by sequencing in a study of T cells in tumors and immune-related adverse events (dated by TCRdb to about 2021). Notes on this clone: The clone's antigen remains unknown. No clone much larger than this one lies a single base away; base qualities are absent.

The intended sense of this specimen's treatment or condition label: nivolumab (PD-1 blockade) given before sampling. The DNeasy Blood and Tissue Kit was used to extract DNA from formalin-fixed paraffin-embedded specimens. Using the immunoSEQ assay, the TCR beta locus was amplified and sequenced, producing bulk TCR Vbeta CDR3 data. Per the authors' processing: CDR3s were excluded if they were non-productive, were shorter than 7 amino acids, or did not start with C or end with F/W. Analysis was restricted to specimens with at least 1000 reads, and clonotypes were defined at the amino acid level. To compute clonality, Pielou's evenness was subtracted from 1. Library sizes were equalized by abundance-weighted random subsampling with replacement, which was repeated 100 times so that 95% confidence intervals could be reported. Repertoire overlap was quantified with the Morisita overlap index, and the top 40 clones per specimen were checked for overlap with the irAE. In its TCRdb copy, this immuneACCESS table keeps in-frame sequences only and misses some clones. Where compared with another copy, unresolved V genes explain less than half of these, and the others have no known cause. V and J calls plus clone size are reproduced from that table; the DNA served to infer D and trimming. The sample table records around 4,200 clones; roughly four fifths of these occur just once. The ten largest clonotypes hold about a fifth of the sample.

The receptor was derived from a female donor with metastatic renal cell carcinoma. The sequences come from skin tissue, collected from a patient treated with anti-PD-1 therapy.

The CDR3 is CASSEQLLANYGYTF. The nucleotide sequence is TGTGCCAGCAGTGAACAGCTACTAGCTAACTATGGCTACACCTTC. The chain is encoded by TRBV6-1 joined to TRBJ1-2; too little of a D gene remains to name it. V loses 2 bases, J loses 0 bases, and the germline ends lie 10 bases apart. Counted from cysteine to phenylalanine, this CDR3 has 15 amino acids. The only DNA kept is the CDR3, 45 bases in frame from the first base. Per the germline V gene, MNHNS is the CDR1 and SASEGT is the CDR2.